What follows are 28 T cell receptor beta chains derived from one specimen sequenced in a study of shared T cell receptors in the human thymus. This table comes from immunoSEQ multiplex PCR, and its TCRdb copy is limited to in-frame clones, with some not included. The sample consists of about 660,000 clones, about 87% of them appearing once. This same sample was also part of a study on human thymus T cells.

Material for sequencing was thymocytes. The receptor set was obtained from a boy younger than two with a congenital heart defect.

CDR3 residues: CASSPQQGFYGYTF. The CDR3 DNA reads as TGTGCCAGCAGCCCGCAACAGGGCTTCTATGGCTACACCTTC. This chain connects TRBV7-3 to TRBJ1-2, with TRBD1 as a possible D gene (6 bases). Trimming removed 5 bases at V and 4 bases at J, with 14 bases between. This CDR3 has 14 amino acids. CDR1 is SGHTA, CDR2 FQGTGA, per germline.

The CDR3 DNA reads as TGTGCCAGCAGCCAAGATTTTATGGCGGCTAGCGGGGGGCTAGGCACAGATACGCAGTATTTT. Its protein product is CASSQDFMAASGGLGTDTQYF. V gene TRBV14 combines with J gene TRBJ2-3, with TRBD2 matching over 11 bases. The germline V gene encodes CDR1 SGHDN and CDR2 FVKESK. Trimming at V came to 0 bases and at J to 1 base, leaving 15 bases not matched to a gene. The CDR3 loop spans 21 amino acids.

This sequence joins TRBV9 and TRBJ2-3; tentative D call: TRBD2 (8 bases). Germline assignment: CDR1 SGDLS and CDR2 YYNGEE. V lost 3 bases and J lost 6, with 17 bases in between. The CDR3 is 15 amino acids. The CDR3 region is CASSAGGLVSDTQYF. DNA for the CDR3: TGTGCCAGCAGCGCAGGGGGACTAGTGTCGGATACGCAGTATTTT.

This chain uses TRBV28 with TRBJ2-7; D call uncertain. CDR3 length: 15 amino acids. Trimming pared 5 bases from V and 2 bases from J, leaving 16 bases between. The germline V gene has CDR1 MDHEN and CDR2 SYDVKM. CDR3 sequence reads: CASSHQRHGTYEQYF. The CDR3 region has the DNA TGTGCCAGCAGTCACCAGAGACACGGAACCTACGAGCAGTACTTC.

The V call is TRBV15, the J call TRBJ2-1; 14 bases fit TRBD2. Trimming cost V 0 bases and J 0 bases; bases outside gene matches: 1. Germline CDR1 LNHNV, CDR2 YYDKDF (reference sequence). The CDR3 loop spans 18 amino acids. CDR3 residues: CATSREGTSGSSYNEQFF. Here the CDR3 DNA reads TGTGCCACCAGCAGAGAAGGGACTAGCGGGAGCTCCTACAATGAGCAGTTCTTC.

The chain has TRBV15 and TRBJ2-5; maybe TRBD2 (6 bases). Between the trimmed V and J ends, which lost 4 bases and 7 bases, there was a span of 19 bases. Germline lookup yields CDR1 LNHNV and CDR2 YYDKDF (reference sequence). The CDR3 consists of 15 residues. The CDR3 loop is CATSTTGGGRGTQYF. For the CDR3, the DNA is TGTGCCACCAGCACTACCGGGGGTGGACGTGGGACCCAGTACTTC.

The chain's CDR3 is CASSWTGGRTSPQHF. For the CDR3, the DNA is TGTGCCAGCAGCTGGACAGGGGGCCGCACGTCGCCCCAGCATTTT. The V gene is TRBV5-8, the J gene TRBJ1-5, with TRBD1 identical over 11 bases. The CDR3 consists of 15 residues. V trimming: 3 bases; J trimming: 9 bases; junction bases outside the gene matches: 8. Germline V gene sequence: CDR1 SGHTS, CDR2 YDEGEE.

In nucleotides, the CDR3 is TGTGCCACCAGCAGACCCATAACAGGGAACAACTCCTACAATGAGCAGTTCTTC. This translates into CATSRPITGNNSYNEQFF. The rearrangement uses TRBV15 and TRBJ2-1; TRBD1 might be the D (6 bases). Trimming removed 2 bases from V and 0 bases from J, with 17 bases in between. Per the germline V gene, CDR1 is LNHNV and CDR2 is YYDKDF (reference sequence). The CDR3 sequence is 18 residues long.

This clone came up once. The chain recombines TRBV6-5 with TRBJ2-1, with TRBD1 matching 11 bases. After removal of 8 bases from V and 4 bases from J, the junction contained 7 bases not matched to a gene. The CDR3 totals 15 residues. Germline V gene sequence: CDR1 MNHEY, CDR2 SVGAGI. CDR3 nucleotides: TGTGCCAGCGCCCCCGGGACAGGGGGGTACAATGAGCAGTTCTTC. This gives the protein CASAPGTGGYNEQFF.

This sequence joins TRBV28 and TRBJ1-3; perhaps TRBD1 as D (6 bases). The CDR3 totals 14 residues. In germline, CDR1 is MDHEN, CDR2 SYDVKM. V gave up 7 bases and J gave up 2 bases, with 12 bases separating them. The CDR3 here is CASISQGTGNTIYF. CDR3 DNA: TGTGCCAGCATCTCACAGGGTACTGGAAACACCATATATTTT.

The chain recombines TRBV7-6 with TRBJ2-1, with TRBD2 matching over 10 bases. Germline-derived CDR1 and CDR2 are SGHVS and FNYEAQ. CDR3 length: 18 residues. The J segment lost 1 base and the V segment lost 1 base, leaving 7 bases of the junction unmatched. The CDR3 sequence: CASSLGPSSGSSYNEQFF. The CDR3 DNA sequence: TGTGCCAGCAGCTTAGGCCCCTCTAGCGGGAGTTCCTACAATGAGCAGTTCTTC.

This rearrangement joins TRBV7-2 to TRBJ1-2; D possibly corresponds to TRBD1 (5 bases). The V gene lost 1 base and the J gene lost 1 base, with 10 bases spanning the gap. CDR3 length equals 15 residues. The germline V gene has CDR1 SGHTA and CDR2 FQGNSA. Written as DNA, the CDR3 is TGTGCCAGCAGCTTAGTGGGGCTCATTAACTATGGCTACACCTTC. This sequence encodes CASSLVGLINYGYTF. The full variable domain, in which reference TRBV7-2 and TRBJ1-2 provide the parts outside the CDR3, is GAGVSQSPSNKVTEKGKDVELRCDPISGHTALYWYRQSLGQGLEFLIYFQGNSAPDKSGLPSDRFSAERTGGSVSTLTIQRTQQEDSAVYLCASSLVGLINYGYTFGSGTRLTVV.

This chain joins TRBV5-1 and TRBJ2-7; D gene uncertain. Germline V gene lookup returns CDR1 SGHRS and CDR2 YFSETQ. Trimming took off 0 bases at V and 0 bases at J, with 13 bases between the two ends. The CDR3 runs 16 residues. In DNA, the CDR3 is TGCGCCAGCAGCTTGGGCTACAGCCATAGCTCCTACGAGCAGTACTTC. It encodes CASSLGYSHSSYEQYF.

The CDR3 region is CASSYRKILVGRTEAFF. CDR3 nucleotides: TGCGCCAGCAGCTACCGGAAGATTCTGGTTGGCAGGACTGAAGCTTTCTTT. This chain links TRBV5-1 with TRBJ1-1; no reliable D call. CDR3 length equals 17 residues. Germline CDR1 and CDR2: SGHRS and YFSETQ. Deletions cut 3 bases from V and 5 bases from J, with 23 bases between.

The V call is TRBV9, the J call TRBJ1-4, with D uncertain. CDR1 and CDR2 (germline): SGDLS, YYNGEE. V was cut by 3 bases and J by 7 bases, with 16 bases left in between. The CDR3 totals 15 residues. The CDR3 reads CASSDQLGGGEKLFF. The CDR3, as DNA: TGTGCCAGCAGCGACCAATTAGGCGGAGGTGAAAAACTGTTTTTT.

The J gene is TRBJ2-2, the V gene TRBV5-1; D remains ambiguous. From germline, CDR1 is SGHRS and CDR2 YFSETQ. Trimming removed 0 bases at V and 3 bases at J, with 6 bases between. This CDR3 has 14 residues. CDR3 protein: CASSLVSYTGELFF. The CDR3 DNA is TGCGCCAGCAGCTTGGTGTCGTACACCGGGGAGCTGTTTTTT. Full variable domain (missing parts from reference TRBV5-1 and TRBJ2-2): KAGVTQTPRYLIKTRGQQVTLSCSPISGHRSVSWYQQTPGQGLQFLFEYFSETQRNKGNFPGRFSGRQFSNSRSEMNVSTLELGDSALYLCASSLVSYTGELFFGEGSRLTVL.

CDR3 region: CASSPNRVDQPQHF. The CDR3 nucleotides read TGTGCCAGCAGCCCCAACAGGGTCGATCAGCCCCAGCATTTT. V and J are TRBV11-2 and TRBJ1-5; D perhaps matches TRBD1 (6 bases). The germline V gene has CDR1 SGHAT and CDR2 FQNNGV. The CDR3 has 14 residues. With 5 bases removed from V and 5 bases from J, the gap between germline ends came to 13 bases.

The chain uses TRBV19 and TRBJ2-1; TRBD2 might be the D (6 bases). CDR1 and CDR2 from the germline V gene are LNHDA and SQIVND (reference sequence). The V end lost 1 base, the J end lost 4 bases, and 14 bases lay between the germline ends. This CDR3 region has 16 residues. CDR3 bases: TGTGCCAGTAGTATAGGACCCGGGAGTCGGTACAATGAGCAGTTCTTC. This codes for CASSIGPGSRYNEQFF.

The gene calls are TRBV4-3 and TRBJ2-7; 8 bases agree with TRBD1. V dropped 1 base and J dropped 5; count of bases not matched to a gene: 7. Germline values: CDR1 LGHNA, CDR2 YSLEER. The CDR3 totals 15 residues. The CDR3 sequence: CASSQGTGLINEQYF. In DNA, the CDR3 is TGCGCCAGCAGCCAAGGGACAGGGCTTATCAACGAGCAGTACTTC.

The chain combines TRBV7-2 with TRBJ2-7; tentative D call: TRBD2 (5 bases). Germline CDR1 and CDR2: SGHTA and FQGNSA. The CDR3 length is 17 residues. Trimming left V 5 bases short and J 2 bases short, with 22 bases between. The DNA for the CDR3 is TGTGCCAGCAGCCCCTACGGTGTACTACTAGGCCCCTACGAGCAGTACTTC. The encoded protein is CASSPYGVLLGPYEQYF.

This clone was observed a few times. The chain has TRBV14 and TRBJ2-7; TRBD1 might be the D (6 bases). V lost 0 bases and J lost 4, with 19 bases in between. The CDR3 consists of 17 residues. The germline V gene encodes CDR1 SGHDN and CDR2 FVKESK. The CDR3 reads CASSQDTKQGTVYEQYF. The DNA of the CDR3 is TGTGCCAGCAGCCAAGACACGAAACAGGGAACGGTGTACGAGCAGTACTTC.

The chain is built from TRBV5-4 and TRBJ2-7, with D possibly TRBD1 on 5 matching bases. Trimming removed 0 bases from V and 7 bases from J, with 5 bases in between. Per germline, CDR1 SGHNT and CDR2 YYREEE (reference sequence). The length of the CDR3 is 11 residues. The CDR3 bases are TGTGCCAGCAGCTTGGGGACAGAGCAGTACTTC. Its protein product is CASSLGTEQYF.

To note about this clone: The same CDR3 is also encoded by other DNA sequences in this sample. V gene TRBV28 combines with J gene TRBJ1-2; 9 bases fit TRBD1. V was clipped by 6 bases and J by 3 bases; unmatched bases: 2. From germline, CDR1 is MDHEN and CDR2 SYDVKM. The CDR3 runs to 13 residues. The CDR3 protein is CASSRDRDYGYTF. The CDR3 region has the DNA TGTGCCAGCAGCCGGGACAGGGACTATGGCTACACCTTC.

The V gene is TRBV29-1, the J gene TRBJ1-3; unclear D gene. Germline assignment: CDR1 SQVTM and CDR2 ANQGSEA. This CDR3 is built from 12 residues. V shed 5 bases and J shed 4 bases, with 9 bases lying between them. The CDR3 here is CSVQGPGNTIYF. The CDR3 bases are TGCAGCGTTCAAGGGCCCGGAAACACCATATATTTT.

The chain couples TRBV14 to TRBJ1-1; 10 bases align to TRBD1. Losses at the gene ends were 4 bases for V and 1 base for J; bases not matched to a gene: 3. The CDR3 is 15 residues long. The germline V gene has CDR1 SGHDN and CDR2 FVKESK. CDR3 loop: CASSRQGARNTEAFF. DNA for the CDR3: TGTGCCAGCAGCCGACAGGGGGCAAGGAACACTGAAGCTTTCTTT.

The V call is TRBV27, the J call TRBJ2-3; tentative D call: TRBD2 (5 bases). The CDR3 runs to 14 residues. Germline V gene lookup returns CDR1 MNHEY and CDR2 SMNVEV (reference sequence). Trimming took off 7 bases at V and 2 bases at J, with 13 bases between the two ends. CDR3 sequence (DNA): TGTGCCAGCAAATACCCGGGGTTCACAGATACGCAGTATTTT. Translated, it gives CASKYPGFTDTQYF.

The chain links TRBV15 to TRBJ2-3; the D gene is possibly TRBD2 (5 bases). Per the germline V gene, CDR1 is LNHNV and CDR2 is YYDKDF (reference sequence). Trimming removed 8 bases from V and 4 bases from J, with 19 bases in between. CDR3 size: 15 residues. CDR3 region: CATARVGGDPDTQYF. The CDR3 DNA follows: TGTGCCACCGCCAGAGTAGGAGGCGACCCAGATACGCAGTATTTT.

This clone was observed a handful of times. The chain combines TRBV28 with TRBJ1-4; TRBD1 matches at 9 bases. The CDR3 length is 15 residues. Germline V gene sequence: CDR1 MDHEN, CDR2 SYDVKM. After removal of 7 bases from V and 6 bases from J, the junction contained 9 bases not matched to a gene. In DNA, the CDR3 is TGTGCCAGCACGAGCAAGACAGGGGGTCATGAAAAACTGTTTTTT. It encodes CASTSKTGGHEKLFF.